The clone carrying this T cell receptor beta chain was observed a handful of times. The data were obtained in a study of blood T cell repertoires in COVID-19. The data were produced by immunoSEQ multiplex PCR, yet TCRdb's version contains in-frame clones alone and is incomplete. Seen here are about 400,000 clones, around nine tenths observed once, and the top ten hold approximately 1.5%. Trimming took 5 bases from V and 2 from J, leaving 16 bases between them. Germline V gene data show CDR1 as GTSNPN and CDR2 as SVGIG (reference sequence). CDR3 length: 14 amino acids. The clonotype was recovered from a young woman who had recovered from COVID-19. Sequenced sample: PBMCs or T cells enriched from blood (not recorded which). The rearrangement joins TRBV30 to TRBJ2-7; the D gene is possibly TRBD1 (5 bases). The CDR3 DNA follows: TGTGCCTGGCAGACAGCTAGTTTAACCTACGAGCAGTACTTC. It specifies CAWQTASLTYEQYF.